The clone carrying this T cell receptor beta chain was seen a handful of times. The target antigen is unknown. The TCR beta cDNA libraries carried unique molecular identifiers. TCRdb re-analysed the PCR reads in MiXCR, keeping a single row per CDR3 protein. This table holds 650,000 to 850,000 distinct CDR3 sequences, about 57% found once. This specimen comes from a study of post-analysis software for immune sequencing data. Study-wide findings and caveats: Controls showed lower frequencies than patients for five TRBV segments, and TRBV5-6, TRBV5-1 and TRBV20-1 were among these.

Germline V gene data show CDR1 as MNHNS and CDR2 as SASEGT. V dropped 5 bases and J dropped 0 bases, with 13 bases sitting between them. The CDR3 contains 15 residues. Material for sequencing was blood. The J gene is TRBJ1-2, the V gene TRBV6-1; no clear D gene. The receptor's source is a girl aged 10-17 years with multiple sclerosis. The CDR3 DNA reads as TGTGCCAGCAGTCCCAACCTCCCCGCTAACTATGGCTACACCTTC. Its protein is CASSPNLPANYGYTF.